These 32 T cell receptor beta chains were sequenced from one sample in a study of identical twins. TCRdb re-derived calls from the 5' RACE reads in MiXCR, one entry per CDR3 protein. The repertoire includes nearly 250,000 distinct CDR3 sequences, 7% of them detected once, and 3% to 4% sits in the top ten. This sample was also put to use in a study of yellow fever vaccine responses in identical twins.

The sequenced sample was memory (CD45RO+) T cells sorted from blood. All receptors derive from a woman aged 18-29 years in good health.

The J gene is TRBJ1-4, the V gene TRBV5-1; 7 positions match TRBD1. The junction had 4 bases not matched to a gene; V was cut back by 7 bases and J by 4 bases. Germline loops: CDR1 SGHRS, CDR2 YFSETQ. This CDR3 is 13 amino acids long. DNA for the CDR3: TGCGCCAGCGCACAGGGGAGTAATGAAAAACTGTTTTTT. This codes for CASAQGSNEKLFF.

This clonotype appeared many times. The chain couples TRBV3-1 to TRBJ1-2; unclear D gene. V lost 9 bases and J lost 8, with 19 bases in between. The CDR3 extends over 13 amino acids. Germline values: CDR1 LGHDT, CDR2 YNNKEL (reference sequence). The CDR3 sequence is CASTAGGSKGYTF. DNA for the CDR3: TGTGCCAGTACCGCGGGAGGCAGCAAAGGCTACACCTTC.

This clonotype was counted a few times. The chain joins TRBV5-1 to TRBJ2-1, with 8 bases fitting TRBD2. V gave up 5 bases and J gave up 5 bases; unmatched junction bases: 9. CDR3 length: 15 amino acids. Germline lookup yields CDR1 SGHRS and CDR2 YFSETQ. CDR3 in amino acids: CASSWPGGPHNEQFF. DNA of the CDR3: TGCGCCAGCAGTTGGCCGGGGGGGCCCCACAATGAGCAGTTCTTC. The full variable domain, in which reference TRBV5-1 and TRBJ2-1 provide the parts outside the CDR3, is KAGVTQTPRYLIKTRGQQVTLSCSPISGHRSVSWYQQTPGQGLQFLFEYFSETQRNKGNFPGRFSGRQFSNSRSEMNVSTLELGDSALYLCASSWPGGPHNEQFFGPGTRLTVL.

This clonotype appeared a few times. This chain joins TRBV27 and TRBJ2-1; D is possibly TRBD2 (6 bases). The germline V gene encodes CDR1 MNHEY and CDR2 SMNVEV (reference sequence). Deletions cut 5 bases from V and 6 bases from J, with 17 bases between. This CDR3 is 15 amino acids long. In DNA, the CDR3 is TGTGCCAGCAGTACCCGGGCGGGAACTTCCAATGAGCAGTTCTTC. Its protein product is CASSTRAGTSNEQFF.

There are a few counts of this clonotype. This sequence joins TRBV28 and TRBJ2-1; TRBD2 agrees at 10 bases. The germline gives CDR1 MDHEN, CDR2 SYDVKM. The length of the CDR3 is 17 residues. The V and J ends lost 5 bases and 0 bases, in that order; junction bases with no gene match: 7. CDR3 region: CASSSGGADSSYNEQFF. The CDR3 nucleotides are TGTGCCAGCAGTAGCGGGGGGGCGGACAGCTCCTACAATGAGCAGTTCTTC.

This clonotype occurred a few times. The V call is TRBV20-1, the J call TRBJ2-7; possibly TRBD1 for D (5 bases). The CDR3 has 14 amino acids. V lost 6 bases to trimming and J lost 1 base, with 16 bases between them. In germline, CDR1 is DFQATT, CDR2 SNEGSKA (reference sequence). CDR3 loop: CSARTYRNSYEQYF. The CDR3 nucleotides are TGCAGTGCCAGAACTTACAGGAATTCCTACGAGCAGTACTTC.

Many counts were recorded for this clonotype. V and J are TRBV5-1 and TRBJ1-2; TRBD1 is a possible D gene (5 bases). V lost 2 bases and J lost 7, with 15 bases in between. The CDR3 has 14 amino acids. CDR1 and CDR2 (germline): SGHRS, YFSETQ. This chain's CDR3 is CASSFGHNIIGYTF. The CDR3 DNA is TGCGCCAGCAGCTTCGGACACAATATAATTGGCTACACCTTC.

This clonotype was picked up many times. As DNA, the CDR3 is TGTGCCAGCAGCTTACAAGACAGGGTCGGGGAGCTGTTTTTT. Amino acids: CASSLQDRVGELFF. The chain is built from TRBV7-8 and TRBJ2-2, with TRBD1 matching over 7 bases. This CDR3 region has 14 residues. CDR1 is SGHVS and CDR2 is FQNEAQ in the germline V gene. V was pared by 2 bases and J by 7 bases, with 4 bases of the junction left unmatched.

The chain joins TRBV5-5 to TRBJ1-2, with 8 positions matching TRBD1. CDR3 size: 13 residues. Germline assignment: CDR1 SGHKS and CDR2 YYEKEE (reference sequence). J lost 8 bases, V lost 0 bases, and 3 bases had no gene match. CDR3 protein: CASSLETGEGYTF. CDR3 in DNA: TGTGCCAGCAGCTTGGAGACAGGGGAAGGCTACACCTTC.

At least ten counts were recorded for this clonotype. The CDR3 loop reads CASSQIRGGTEAFF. CDR3 in DNA: TGTGCCAGCAGCCAGATACGGGGCGGAACTGAAGCTTTCTTT. The V call is TRBV3-1, the J call TRBJ1-1, with a possible D match to TRBD1 (5 bases). From germline, CDR1 is LGHDT and CDR2 YNNKEL (reference sequence). The V and J ends lost 3 bases and 5 bases respectively, with 13 bases between them. The CDR3 has 14 amino acids.

The chain employs TRBV6-1 and TRBJ2-1, with TRBD2 as a possible D gene (6 bases). V was shortened by 1 base and J by 8 bases, with 15 bases between the two germline ends. The germline gives CDR1 MNHNS, CDR2 SASEGT. The CDR3 sequence is 15 residues long. Here the CDR3 DNA reads TGTGCCAGCAGTGAAGAGTGGGGATCGGGGGATGAGCAGTTCTTC. Protein: CASSEEWGSGDEQFF.

This clonotype occurred a few times. The chain carries TRBV27 and TRBJ2-5; tentative D call: TRBD1 (5 bases). Germline V lookup: CDR1 MNHEY, CDR2 SMNVEV (reference sequence). Trimming left V 3 bases short and J 2 bases short, with 10 bases between. The CDR3 extends over 14 amino acids. This CDR3 reads CASSLAGWQETQYF. CDR3 DNA: TGTGCCAGCAGTTTGGCAGGGTGGCAAGAGACCCAGTACTTC.

This chain connects TRBV12-5 to TRBJ1-1; D is unclear. Trimming removed 0 bases from V and 3 bases from J, with 17 bases in between. The CDR3 is 17 amino acids. Germline V gives CDR1 LGHNT, CDR2 FRNRAP. DNA of the CDR3: TGTGCTAGTGGTTTGGTACAGAACCAAATTCGGGACACTGAAGCTTTCTTT. Translation: CASGLVQNQIRDTEAFF.

A few counts support this clonotype. The chain links TRBV5-1 to TRBJ2-5; possible D gene TRBD2, 5 bases. Germline V lookup: CDR1 SGHRS, CDR2 YFSETQ. The CDR3 has 13 amino acids. The V end was cut by 5 bases, the J end by 5 bases, with 13 bases between. CDR3 in DNA: TGCGCCAGCAGGACTACCAGTCATGAGACCCAGTACTTC. This sequence encodes CASRTTSHETQYF.

The table lists this clonotype with a few counts. This chain links TRBV11-2 with TRBJ2-5, with 9 bases identical to TRBD1. The CDR3 covers 15 residues. From germline, CDR1 is SGHAT and CDR2 FQNNGV. V dropped 5 bases and J dropped 2; count of bases not matched to a gene: 6. CDR3 sequence: CASSRGTGRQETQYF. For the CDR3, the DNA is TGTGCCAGCAGCCGCGGGACAGGGCGGCAAGAGACCCAGTACTTC.

This chain links TRBV3-1 with TRBJ2-7; the D is unclear. Per germline, CDR1 LGHDT and CDR2 YNNKEL (reference sequence). The CDR3 is made up of 13 amino acids. Trimming removed 1 base from V and 6 bases from J, with 10 bases in between. The CDR3 DNA reads as TGTGCCAGCAGCCAAGGAAAGAGCCCCGAGCAGTACTTC. Residues: CASSQGKSPEQYF.

This clonotype was seen at least ten times. The chain uses TRBV6-1 and TRBJ2-7, with D unresolved. The V end lost 1 base, the J end lost 2 bases, and 9 bases lay between the germline ends. Looked up from germline, CDR1 is MNHNS and CDR2 is SASEGT. This CDR3 is 14 amino acids long. CDR3 in amino acids: CASSEDVRTYEQYV. The DNA of the CDR3 is TGTGCCAGCAGTGAAGATGTCAGAACCTACGAGCAGTACGTC.

Only a few counts were recorded for this clonotype. The gene calls are TRBV14 and TRBJ2-7; no clear D. V was shortened by 2 bases and J by 4 bases, with 12 bases between the two germline ends. CDR3 length equals 14 residues. The germline V gene has CDR1 SGHDN and CDR2 FVKESK. The CDR3 nucleotides read TGTGCCAGCAGCCAATCAAGGGTCGGATACGAGCAGTACTTC. Amino acids: CASSQSRVGYEQYF.

This clonotype was seen a few times. This sequence joins TRBV20-1 and TRBJ2-1, with TRBD1 matching over 9 bases. There are 14 residues in the CDR3. CDR1 is DFQATT and CDR2 is SNEGSKA in the germline V gene (reference sequence). Trimming at V came to 3 bases and at J to 8 bases, leaving 8 bases not matched to a gene. The CDR3 loop is CSASPTQGAHEQFF. The CDR3 nucleotides read TGCAGTGCTAGTCCTACACAGGGGGCCCATGAGCAGTTCTTC.

In this sample, this clonotype turned up many times. The V call is TRBV5-6, the J call TRBJ2-5; no clear D. This CDR3 has 14 amino acids. Germline assignment: CDR1 SGHDT and CDR2 YYEEEE. V shed 4 bases and J shed 1 base, with 11 bases lying between them. DNA of the CDR3: TGTGCCAGCAGCGTCGGAGAAACCCAAGAGACCCAGTACTTC. Amino acid sequence: CASSVGETQETQYF.

The table lists this clonotype with a few counts. V usage is TRBV20-1 and J usage is TRBJ1-6; D remains ambiguous. CDR1 and CDR2 (germline): DFQATT, SNEGSKA (reference sequence). The CDR3 totals 13 residues. V gave up 4 bases and J gave up 3 bases, with 7 bases separating them. Here the CDR3 DNA reads TGCAGTGCTACGGGTCACTATAATTCACCCCTCCACTTT. The encoded protein is CSATGHYNSPLHF.

This clonotype has a count of ten or more. This chain uses TRBV7-2 with TRBJ2-5; D perhaps matches TRBD2 (5 bases). CDR1 and CDR2 from the germline V gene are SGHTA and FQGNSA. CDR3 length: 15 residues. Trimming took 1 base from V and 3 from J, leaving 12 bases between them. The CDR3 DNA follows: TGTGCCAGCAGCTTAGGGTTCTTCGGGGAAGAGACCCAGTACTTC. Its protein product is CASSLGFFGEETQYF.

This clonotype was counted a few times. The V and J genes are TRBV28 and TRBJ2-4, with D perhaps matching TRBD1 or TRBD2 (5 bases each). Germline CDR1 reads MDHEN; CDR2 reads SYDVKM. V was clipped by 3 bases and J by 14 bases, with 14 bases between them. The length of the CDR3 is 12 residues. CDR3 region: CASSFRETKEYF. CDR3 bases: TGTGCCAGCAGTTTCAGGGAGACTAAAGAGTACTTC.

This chain links TRBV6-1 with TRBJ2-7; weak D call: TRBD2 (6 bases). The germline V gene has CDR1 MNHNS and CDR2 SASEGT. Trimming pared 1 base from V and 6 bases from J, leaving 16 bases between. CDR3 length: 15 residues. CDR3 sequence (DNA): TGTGCCAGCAGTGAAGTTAGCGGCGGAGGGAGCGAGCAGTACTTC. The encoded protein is CASSEVSGGGSEQYF.

This sequence joins TRBV27 and TRBJ2-3; weak D call: TRBD2 (5 bases). CDR3 length: 14 residues. CDR1 is MNHEY, CDR2 SMNVEV, per germline (reference sequence). V was pared by 5 bases and J by 5 bases, with 14 bases between. The chain's CDR3 is CASSAQPGRDTQYF. The CDR3 DNA reads as TGTGCCAGCAGTGCCCAACCTGGGAGAGATACGCAGTATTTT.

This clonotype was counted many times. The V and J genes are TRBV11-2 and TRBJ2-1; a weak D match, TRBD2 (5 bases). Germline values: CDR1 SGHAT, CDR2 FQNNGV. The CDR3 loop spans 15 amino acids. V was clipped by 2 bases and J by 7 bases, with 15 bases between them. The CDR3 spells CASSLFSLGGNEQFF. CDR3 DNA: TGTGCCAGCAGCTTATTTTCCTTAGGCGGGAATGAGCAGTTCTTC.

This clonotype has more than one count but fewer than ten. The rearrangement links TRBV6-1 to TRBJ2-3, with D possibly being TRBD1 (7 bases). V lost 6 bases to trimming and J lost 8 bases, with 15 bases between them. Germline CDR1 is MNHNS and CDR2 is SASEGT. CDR3 length equals 13 residues. The CDR3 DNA reads as TGTGCCAGCAGAAGCAACAGGGGAGGTACGCAGTATTTT. Translating gives CASRSNRGGTQYF.

The CDR3: CASSASGRWDEQFF. Written as DNA, the CDR3 is TGTGCCAGCAGCGCTAGCGGGAGATGGGATGAGCAGTTCTTC. V usage is TRBV6-1 and J usage is TRBJ2-1; 10 bases agree with TRBD2. This CDR3 is built from 14 residues. The trim removed 6 bases at V and 8 bases at J, leaving 7 bases unmatched. CDR1 and CDR2 from the germline V gene are MNHNS and SASEGT.

The chain employs TRBV27 and TRBJ2-2; TRBD1 matches at 9 bases. From germline, CDR1 is MNHEY and CDR2 SMNVEV (reference sequence). This CDR3 is built from 15 residues. V dropped 4 bases and J dropped 4; count of bases not matched to a gene: 4. CDR3 protein: CASSWTGVATGELFF. The CDR3 nucleotides are TGTGCCAGCAGTTGGACAGGGGTGGCCACCGGGGAGCTGTTTTTT.

The chain employs TRBV20-1 and TRBJ2-1; 8 bases match TRBD1. The CDR3 length is 15 residues. Germline V CDR1 and CDR2: DFQATT, SNEGSKA (reference sequence). V was clipped by 1 base and J by 7 bases; unmatched bases: 9. The CDR3 protein is CSARAIQTGENEQFF. CDR3 nucleotides: TGCAGTGCTAGAGCGATTCAGACAGGGGAGAATGAGCAGTTCTTC.

The chain links TRBV2 to TRBJ2-1, with 13 bases aligning to TRBD2. CDR3 length: 15 residues. V shed 4 bases and J 10 bases; nucleotides not matched to a gene: 7. Germline lookup yields CDR1 SNHLY and CDR2 FYNNEI. The CDR3 DNA reads as TGTGCCAGCAGTGCCAGGACTAGCGGGGGACGGGAGCAGTTCTTC. Translation gives CASSARTSGGREQFF. Using reference TRBV2 and TRBJ2-1 for the parts outside the CDR3, the full variable domain is EPEVTQTPSHQVTQMGQEVILRCVPISNHLYFYWYRQILGQKVEFLVSFYNNEISEKSEIFDDQFSVERPDGSNFTLKIRSTKLEDSAMYFCASSARTSGGREQFFGPGTRLTVL.

This rearrangement joins TRBV20-1 to TRBJ2-7, with TRBD2 matching over 8 bases. Germline trimming cut 6 bases from V and 4 bases from J; bases unmatched to any gene: 2. CDR3 length: 11 amino acids. Germline V gene sequence: CDR1 DFQATT, CDR2 SNEGSKA (reference sequence). CDR3 in amino acids: CSARLAYEQYF. As DNA, the CDR3 is TGCAGTGCGAGACTAGCGTACGAGCAGTACTTC.